This T cell receptor beta chain was captured by sequencing in a study of blood T cell repertoires in COVID-19. Germline V CDR1 and CDR2: MNHEY, SVGAGI. The CDR3 totals 14 residues. The V segment lost 4 bases and the J segment 7 bases; nucleotides outside the gene matches: 3. TCRdb keeps only in-frame clones here, not all; method: immunoSEQ multiplex PCR. The sample contains some 350,000 clones, around 91% of which appear only once. In its sample, this clone was seen a few times. This clonotype was sampled from a woman younger than 30 who had recovered from COVID-19. The chain links TRBV6-5 to TRBJ1-6; 8 nucleotides align to TRBD1. The source material was peripheral blood. As DNA, the CDR3 is TGTGCCAGCAGTTTCCGACAGGGGAATTCACCCCTCCACTTT. Its protein is CASSFRQGNSPLHF.